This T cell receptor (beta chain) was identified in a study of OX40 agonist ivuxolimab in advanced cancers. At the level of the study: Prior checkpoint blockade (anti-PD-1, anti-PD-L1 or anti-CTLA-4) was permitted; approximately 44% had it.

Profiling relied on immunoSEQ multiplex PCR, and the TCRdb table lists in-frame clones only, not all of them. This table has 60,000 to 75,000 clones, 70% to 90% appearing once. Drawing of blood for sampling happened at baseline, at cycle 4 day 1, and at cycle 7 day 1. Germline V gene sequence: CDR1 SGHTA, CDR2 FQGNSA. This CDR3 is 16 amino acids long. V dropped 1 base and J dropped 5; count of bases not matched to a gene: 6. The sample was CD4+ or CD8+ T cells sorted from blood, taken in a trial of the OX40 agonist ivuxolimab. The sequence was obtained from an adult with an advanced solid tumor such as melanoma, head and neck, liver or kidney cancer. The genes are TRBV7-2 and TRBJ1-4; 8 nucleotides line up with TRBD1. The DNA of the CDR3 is TGTGCCAGCAGCTTAGGCCCGACAGGGGAAAATGAAAAACTGTTTTTT. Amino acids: CASSLGPTGENEKLFF. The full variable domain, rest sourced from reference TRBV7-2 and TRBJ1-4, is GAGVSQSPSNKVTEKGKDVELRCDPISGHTALYWYRQSLGQGLEFLIYFQGNSAPDKSGLPSDRFSAERTGGSVSTLTIQRTQQEDSAVYLCASSLGPTGENEKLFFGSGTQLSVL.